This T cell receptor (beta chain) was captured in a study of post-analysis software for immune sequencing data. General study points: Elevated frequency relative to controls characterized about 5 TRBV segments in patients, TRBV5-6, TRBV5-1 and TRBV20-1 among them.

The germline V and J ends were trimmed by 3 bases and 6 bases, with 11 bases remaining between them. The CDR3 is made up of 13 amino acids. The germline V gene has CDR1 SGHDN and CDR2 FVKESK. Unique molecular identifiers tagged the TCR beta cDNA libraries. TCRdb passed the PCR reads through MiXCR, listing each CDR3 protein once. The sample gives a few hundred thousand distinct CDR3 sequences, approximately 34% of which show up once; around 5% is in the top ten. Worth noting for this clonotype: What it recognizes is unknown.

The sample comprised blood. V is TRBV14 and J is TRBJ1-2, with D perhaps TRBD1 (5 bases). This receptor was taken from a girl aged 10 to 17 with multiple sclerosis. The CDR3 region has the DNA TGTGCCAGCAGCCATTCTTGGGGCAATGGCTACACCTTC. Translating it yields CASSHSWGNGYTF.